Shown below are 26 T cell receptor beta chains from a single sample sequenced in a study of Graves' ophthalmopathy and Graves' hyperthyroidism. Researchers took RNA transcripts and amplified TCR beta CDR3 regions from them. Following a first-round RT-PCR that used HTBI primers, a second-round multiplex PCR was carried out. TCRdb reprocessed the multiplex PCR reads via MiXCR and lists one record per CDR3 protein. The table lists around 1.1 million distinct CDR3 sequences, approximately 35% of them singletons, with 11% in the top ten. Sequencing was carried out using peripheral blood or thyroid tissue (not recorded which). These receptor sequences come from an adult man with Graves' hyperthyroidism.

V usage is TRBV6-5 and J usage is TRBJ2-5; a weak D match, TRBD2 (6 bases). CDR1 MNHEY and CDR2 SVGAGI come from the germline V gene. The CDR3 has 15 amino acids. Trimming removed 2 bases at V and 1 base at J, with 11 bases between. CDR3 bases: TGTGCCAGCAGTTACGGGACTGGAGTCCAAGAGACCCAGTACTTC. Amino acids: CASSYGTGVQETQYF.

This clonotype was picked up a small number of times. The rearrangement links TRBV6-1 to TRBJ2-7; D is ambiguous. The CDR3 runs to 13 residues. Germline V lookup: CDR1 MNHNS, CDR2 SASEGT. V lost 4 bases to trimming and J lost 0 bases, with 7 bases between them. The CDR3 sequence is CASSALGSYEQYF. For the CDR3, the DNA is TGTGCCAGCAGTGCCCTAGGCTCCTACGAGCAGTACTTC.

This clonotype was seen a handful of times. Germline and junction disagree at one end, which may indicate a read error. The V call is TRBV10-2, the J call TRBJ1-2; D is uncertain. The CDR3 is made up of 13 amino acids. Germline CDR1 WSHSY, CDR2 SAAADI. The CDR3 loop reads CASSQPSNYGYTF. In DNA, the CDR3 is TGTGCCAGCAGCCAACCTTCCAACTATGGCTACACCTTC.

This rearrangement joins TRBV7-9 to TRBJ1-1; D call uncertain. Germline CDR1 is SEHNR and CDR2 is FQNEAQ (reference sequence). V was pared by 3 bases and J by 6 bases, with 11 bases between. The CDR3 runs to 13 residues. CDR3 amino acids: CASSLSGDPEAFF. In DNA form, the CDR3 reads TGTGCCAGCAGCTTGTCCGGAGATCCTGAAGCTTTCTTT.

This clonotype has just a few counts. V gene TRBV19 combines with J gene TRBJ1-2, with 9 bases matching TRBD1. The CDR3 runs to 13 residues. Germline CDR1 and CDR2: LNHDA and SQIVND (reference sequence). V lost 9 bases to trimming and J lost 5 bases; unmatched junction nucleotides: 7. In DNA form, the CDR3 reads TGTGCCAGCCGTTGGACAGGGGAATATGGCTACACCTTC. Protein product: CASRWTGEYGYTF.

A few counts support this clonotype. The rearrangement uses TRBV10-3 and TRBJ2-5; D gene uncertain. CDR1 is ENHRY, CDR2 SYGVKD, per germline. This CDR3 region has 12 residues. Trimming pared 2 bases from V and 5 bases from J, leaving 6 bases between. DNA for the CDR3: TGTGCCATCAGTGAGGGGTTCGAGACCCAGTACTTC. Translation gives CAISEGFETQYF.

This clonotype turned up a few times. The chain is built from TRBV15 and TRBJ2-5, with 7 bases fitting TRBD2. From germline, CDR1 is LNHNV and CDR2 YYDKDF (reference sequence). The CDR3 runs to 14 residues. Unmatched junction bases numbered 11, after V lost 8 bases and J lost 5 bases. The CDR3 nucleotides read TGTGCCACCGCGAGAGACCCAGCGGGGGAGACCCAGTACTTC. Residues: CATARDPAGETQYF.

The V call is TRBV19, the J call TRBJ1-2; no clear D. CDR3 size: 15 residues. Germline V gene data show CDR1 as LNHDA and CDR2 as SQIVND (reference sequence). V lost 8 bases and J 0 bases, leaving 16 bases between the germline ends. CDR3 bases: TGTGCCAGTTCTGGGTGGCAGGCGCCTAACTATGGCTACACCTTC. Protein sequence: CASSGWQAPNYGYTF.

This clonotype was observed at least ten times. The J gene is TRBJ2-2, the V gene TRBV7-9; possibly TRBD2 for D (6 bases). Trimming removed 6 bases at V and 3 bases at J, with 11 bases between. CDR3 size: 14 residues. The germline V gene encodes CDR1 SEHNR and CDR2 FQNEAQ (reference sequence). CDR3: CASSPGGHTGELFF. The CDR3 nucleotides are TGTGCCAGCAGTCCCGGGGGACACACCGGGGAGCTGTTTTTT.

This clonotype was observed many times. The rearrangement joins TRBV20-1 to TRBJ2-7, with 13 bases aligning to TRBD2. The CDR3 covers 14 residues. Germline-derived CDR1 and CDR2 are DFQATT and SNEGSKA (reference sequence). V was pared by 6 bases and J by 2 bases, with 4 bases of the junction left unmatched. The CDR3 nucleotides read TGCAGTGCGCGACTAGCGGGAGGAACCTACGAGCAGTACTTC. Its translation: CSARLAGGTYEQYF.

The DNA of the CDR3 is TGTGCCAGCAGCACCACCCACGAGCAGTACTTC. Translated: CASSTTHEQYF. V and J are TRBV5-4 and TRBJ2-7; D gene uncertain. The CDR3 loop spans 11 amino acids. V lost 4 bases to trimming and J lost 5 bases, with 7 bases between them. Looked up from germline, CDR1 is SGHNT and CDR2 is YYREEE (reference sequence).

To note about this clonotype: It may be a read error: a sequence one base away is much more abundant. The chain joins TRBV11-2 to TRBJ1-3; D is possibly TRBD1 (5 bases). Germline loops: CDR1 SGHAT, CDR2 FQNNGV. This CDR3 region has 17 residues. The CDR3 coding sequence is TGTGCCAGCAGCTTAGATTTGACAGTATTCTCTGGAAACACCACATATTTT. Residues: CASSLDLTVFSGNTTYF.

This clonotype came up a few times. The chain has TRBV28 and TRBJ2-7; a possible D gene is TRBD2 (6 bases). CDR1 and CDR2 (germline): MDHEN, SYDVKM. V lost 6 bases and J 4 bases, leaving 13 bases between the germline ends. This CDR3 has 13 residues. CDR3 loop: CASSPGGLYEQYF. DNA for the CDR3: TGTGCCAGCAGCCCTGGGGGACTGTACGAGCAGTACTTC.

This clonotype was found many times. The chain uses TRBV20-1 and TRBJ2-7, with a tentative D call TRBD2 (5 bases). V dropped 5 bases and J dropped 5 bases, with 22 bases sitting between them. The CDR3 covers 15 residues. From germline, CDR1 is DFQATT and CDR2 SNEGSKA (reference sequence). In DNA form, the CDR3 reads TGCAGTGCTCCACGGGCTACCTCTAGCTCGAACGAGCAGTACTTC. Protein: CSAPRATSSSNEQYF.

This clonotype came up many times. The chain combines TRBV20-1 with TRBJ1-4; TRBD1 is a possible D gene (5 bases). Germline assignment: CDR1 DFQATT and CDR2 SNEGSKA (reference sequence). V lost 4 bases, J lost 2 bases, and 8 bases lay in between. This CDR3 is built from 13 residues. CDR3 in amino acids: CSAKQDTNEKLFF. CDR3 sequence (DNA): TGCAGTGCTAAACAGGACACTAATGAAAAACTGTTTTTT.

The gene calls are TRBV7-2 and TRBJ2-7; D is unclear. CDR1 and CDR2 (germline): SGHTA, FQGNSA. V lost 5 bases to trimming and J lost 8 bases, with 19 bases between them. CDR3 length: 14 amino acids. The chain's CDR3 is CASSPTEALPKQYF. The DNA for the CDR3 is TGTGCCAGCAGCCCAACTGAAGCTCTCCCCAAGCAGTACTTC.

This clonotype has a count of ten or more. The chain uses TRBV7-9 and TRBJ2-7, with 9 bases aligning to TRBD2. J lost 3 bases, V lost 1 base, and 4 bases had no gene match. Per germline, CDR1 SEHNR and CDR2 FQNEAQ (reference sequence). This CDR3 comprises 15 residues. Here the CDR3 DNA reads TGTGCCAGCAGCTTAGGAGGACTAGCGAGCTACGAGCAGTACTTC. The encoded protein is CASSLGGLASYEQYF. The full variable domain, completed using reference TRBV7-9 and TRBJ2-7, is DTGVSQNPRHKITKRGQNVTFRCDPISEHNRLYWYRQTLGQGPEFLTYFQNEAQLEKSRLLSDRFSAERPKGSFSTLEIQRTEQGDSAMYLCASSLGGLASYEQYFGPGTRLTVT.

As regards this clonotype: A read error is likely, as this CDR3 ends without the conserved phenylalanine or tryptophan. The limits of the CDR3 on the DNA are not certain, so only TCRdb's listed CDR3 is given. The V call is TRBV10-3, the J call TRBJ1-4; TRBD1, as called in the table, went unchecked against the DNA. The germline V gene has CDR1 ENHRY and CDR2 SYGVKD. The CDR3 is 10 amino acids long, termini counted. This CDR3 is CAISGGTGAV.

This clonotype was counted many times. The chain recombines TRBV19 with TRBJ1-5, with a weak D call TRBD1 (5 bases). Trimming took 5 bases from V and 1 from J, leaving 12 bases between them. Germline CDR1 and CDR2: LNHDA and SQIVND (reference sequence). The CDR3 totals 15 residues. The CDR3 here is CASSPGSLSNQPQHF. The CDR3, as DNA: TGTGCCAGTAGTCCAGGGTCTTTAAGCAATCAGCCCCAGCATTTT.

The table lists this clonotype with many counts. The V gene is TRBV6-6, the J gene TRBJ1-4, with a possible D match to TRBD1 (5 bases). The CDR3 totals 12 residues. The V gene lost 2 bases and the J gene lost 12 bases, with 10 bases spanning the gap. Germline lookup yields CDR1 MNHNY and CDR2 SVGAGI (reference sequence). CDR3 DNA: TGTGCCAGCAGTTACAAGACAGTCGAACTGTTTTTT. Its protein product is CASSYKTVELFF.

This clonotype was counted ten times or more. Here the CDR3 reads CASSLVVEVGETQYF. Here the CDR3 DNA reads TGTGCCAGCAGCTTAGTAGTCGAGGTCGGGGAGACCCAGTACTTC. The V and J genes are TRBV7-9 and TRBJ2-5; D gene unclear. The CDR3 is 15 residues long. Germline CDR1 SEHNR, CDR2 FQNEAQ (reference sequence). V was clipped by 1 base and J by 5 bases, with 14 bases between them.

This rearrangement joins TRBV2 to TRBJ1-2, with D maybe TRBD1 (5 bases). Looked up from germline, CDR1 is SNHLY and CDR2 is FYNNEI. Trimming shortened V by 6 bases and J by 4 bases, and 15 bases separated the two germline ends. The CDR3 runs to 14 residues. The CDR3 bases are TGTGCCAGCAGGGATTGGGGGACGGTCTATGGCTACACCTTC. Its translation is CASRDWGTVYGYTF.

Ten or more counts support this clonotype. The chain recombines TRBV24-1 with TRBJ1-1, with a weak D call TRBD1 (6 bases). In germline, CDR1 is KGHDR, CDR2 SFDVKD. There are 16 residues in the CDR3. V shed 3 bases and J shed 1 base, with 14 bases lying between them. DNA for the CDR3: TGTGCCACCAGTGATGGGACAAACCCGCGGAACACTGAAGCTTTCTTT. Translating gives CATSDGTNPRNTEAFF.

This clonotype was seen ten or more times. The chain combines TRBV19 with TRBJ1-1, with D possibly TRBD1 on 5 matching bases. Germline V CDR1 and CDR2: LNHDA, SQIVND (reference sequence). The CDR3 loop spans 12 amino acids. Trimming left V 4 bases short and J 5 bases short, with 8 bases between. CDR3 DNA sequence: TGTGCCAGTAGTACAGGGTCTACTGAAGCTTTCTTT. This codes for CASSTGSTEAFF.

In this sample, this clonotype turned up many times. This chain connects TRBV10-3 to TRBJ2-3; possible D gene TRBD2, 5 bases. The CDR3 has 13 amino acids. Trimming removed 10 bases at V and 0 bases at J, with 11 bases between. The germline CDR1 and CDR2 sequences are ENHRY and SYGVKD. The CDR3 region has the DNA TGTGCCACCAATAGCGCCAGCACAGATACGCAGTATTTT. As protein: CATNSASTDTQYF.

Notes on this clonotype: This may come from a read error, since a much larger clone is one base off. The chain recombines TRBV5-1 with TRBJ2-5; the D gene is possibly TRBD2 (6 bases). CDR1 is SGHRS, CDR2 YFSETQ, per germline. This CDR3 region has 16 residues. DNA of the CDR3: TGCGCCGGCAGCTTGGCACTAGCACCTCCACAAGAGACCCAGTACTTC. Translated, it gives CAGSLALAPPQETQYF.